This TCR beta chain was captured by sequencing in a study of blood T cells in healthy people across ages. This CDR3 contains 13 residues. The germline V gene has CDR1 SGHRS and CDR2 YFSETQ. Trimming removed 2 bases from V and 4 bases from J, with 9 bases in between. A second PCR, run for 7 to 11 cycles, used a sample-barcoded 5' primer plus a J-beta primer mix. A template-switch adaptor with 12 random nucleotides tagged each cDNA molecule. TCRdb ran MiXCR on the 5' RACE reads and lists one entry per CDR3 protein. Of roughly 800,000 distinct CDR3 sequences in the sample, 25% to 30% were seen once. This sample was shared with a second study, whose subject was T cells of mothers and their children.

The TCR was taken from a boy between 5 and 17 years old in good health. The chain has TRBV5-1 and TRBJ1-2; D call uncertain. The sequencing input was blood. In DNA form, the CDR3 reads TGCGCCAGCAGCTTTGAGGGTGTCTATGGCTACACCTTC. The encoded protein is CASSFEGVYGYTF. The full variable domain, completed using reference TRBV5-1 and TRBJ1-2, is KAGVTQTPRYLIKTRGQQVTLSCSPISGHRSVSWYQQTPGQGLQFLFEYFSETQRNKGNFPGRFSGRQFSNSRSEMNVSTLELGDSALYLCASSFEGVYGYTFGSGTRLTVV.